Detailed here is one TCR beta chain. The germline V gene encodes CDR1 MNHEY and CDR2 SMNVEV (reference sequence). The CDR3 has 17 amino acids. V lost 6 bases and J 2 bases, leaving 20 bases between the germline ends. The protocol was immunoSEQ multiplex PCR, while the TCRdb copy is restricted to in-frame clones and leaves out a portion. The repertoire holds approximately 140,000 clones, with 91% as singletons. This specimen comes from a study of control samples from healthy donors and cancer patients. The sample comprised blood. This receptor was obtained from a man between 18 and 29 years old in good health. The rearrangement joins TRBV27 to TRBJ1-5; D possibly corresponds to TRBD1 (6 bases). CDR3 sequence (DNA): TGTGCCAGCAGCCCGAACAGAGGGGGAGATGGCAATCAGCCCCAGCATTTT. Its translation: CASSPNRGGDGNQPQHF.